The sequence of this TCR beta chain was determined in a study of OX40 agonist ivuxolimab in advanced cancers. Study background: Recorded diagnoses for dose-escalation patients were hepatocellular carcinoma, melanoma, renal cell or head and neck cancer.

Study results and limitations: With doses of 0.1-3.0 mg/kg, partial responders showed among the lowest clonal expansion. Nonresponders included some who also had low normalized T-cell clonal expansion.

The CDR3 runs 12 residues. CDR1 is MNHNY, CDR2 SVGAGI, per germline (reference sequence). V was clipped by 2 bases and J by 0 bases, with 2 bases between them. As to this clone: The antigen is undetermined.

Here immunoSEQ multiplex PCR was the method, and the copy in TCRdb shows in-frame clones only, minus some. The sample contains tens of thousands of clones, roughly 84% of which appear only once. The gene calls are TRBV6-6 and TRBJ2-7, with D uncertain. This receptor was obtained from an adult with an advanced solid tumor such as melanoma, head and neck, liver or kidney cancer. The sequencing here drew on CD4+ or CD8+ T cells sorted from blood, taken in a trial of the OX40 agonist ivuxolimab. The CDR3 nucleotides read TGTGCCAGCAGTTACATCTCCTACGAGCAGTACTTC. It specifies CASSYISYEQYF.